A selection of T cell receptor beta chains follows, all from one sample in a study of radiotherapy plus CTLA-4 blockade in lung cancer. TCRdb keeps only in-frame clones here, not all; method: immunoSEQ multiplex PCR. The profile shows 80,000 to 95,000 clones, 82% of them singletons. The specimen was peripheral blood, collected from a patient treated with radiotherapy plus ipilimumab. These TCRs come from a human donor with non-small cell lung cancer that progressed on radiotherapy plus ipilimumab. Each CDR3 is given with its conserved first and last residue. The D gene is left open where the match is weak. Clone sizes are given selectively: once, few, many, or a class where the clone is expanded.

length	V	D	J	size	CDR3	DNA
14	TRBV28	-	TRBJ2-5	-	CASSLTGSGETQYF	TGTGCCAGCAGTTTAACTGGGTCCGGGGAGACCCAGTACTTC
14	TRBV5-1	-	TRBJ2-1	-	CASRETLANNEQFF	TGCGCCAGCAGAGAAACACTAGCAAACAATGAGCAGTTCTTC
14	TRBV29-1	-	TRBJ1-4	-	CSVNREGGGEKLFF	TGCAGCGTTAACCGTGAGGGTGGGGGTGAAAAACTGTTTTTT
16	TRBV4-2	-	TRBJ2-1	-	CASSQAISSSYNEQFF	TGTGCCAGCAGCCAAGCTATTAGTTCCTCCTACAATGAGCAGTTCTTC
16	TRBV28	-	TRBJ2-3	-	CASSLALGAVQHTQYF	TGTGCCAGCAGTCTCGCCCTCGGGGCCGTCCAACATACGCAGTATTTT
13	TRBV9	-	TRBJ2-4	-	CASSVDGGNIQYF	TGTGCCAGCAGCGTCGATGGGGGAAACATTCAGTACTTC
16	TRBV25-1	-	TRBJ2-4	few	CASSEVSPGAKNIQYF	TGTGCCAGCAGTGAAGTCTCTCCGGGAGCCAAAAACATTCAGTACTTC
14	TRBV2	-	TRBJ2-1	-	CASTGLAGRNEQFF	TGTGCCAGCACGGGTCTAGCAGGGCGGAATGAGCAGTTCTTC
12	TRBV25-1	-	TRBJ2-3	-	CASSTTLWGQYF	TGTGCCAGCAGCACGACCCTCTGGGGGCAGTATTTT
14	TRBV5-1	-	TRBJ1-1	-	CASSLGQANTEAFF	TGCGCCAGCAGCTTGGGACAGGCGAACACTGAAGCTTTCTTT
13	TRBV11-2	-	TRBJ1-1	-	CASSLEENTEAFF	TGTGCCAGCAGCTTAGAGGAGAACACTGAAGCTTTCTTT
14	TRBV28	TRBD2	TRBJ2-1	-	CASGSGYSYNEQFF	TGTGCCAGCGGTAGCGGGTACTCCTACAATGAGCAGTTCTTC
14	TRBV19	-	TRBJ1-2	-	CASQSSGADYGYTF	TGTGCCAGCCAGTCGTCAGGGGCGGACTATGGCTACACCTTC
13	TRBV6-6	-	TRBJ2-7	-	CASSSKPGREQYF	TGTGCCAGCAGTTCCAAACCCGGGCGGGAGCAGTACTTC
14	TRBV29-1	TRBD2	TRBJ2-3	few	CSVSTSGDTDTQYF	TGCAGCGTTTCTACTAGCGGAGACACAGATACGCAGTATTTT
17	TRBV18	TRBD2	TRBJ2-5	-	CASSPSSGSGGAGTQYF	TGTGCCAGCTCACCTTCCTCAGGGAGCGGGGGAGCAGGGACCCAGTACTTC
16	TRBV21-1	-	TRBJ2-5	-	CASSKDKQPAPETQYF	TGTGCCAGCAGCAAAGACAAACAGCCGGCACCAGAGACCCAGTACTTC
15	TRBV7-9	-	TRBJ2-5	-	CASSLGSLGGETQYF	TGTGCCAGCAGCTTAGGATCACTAGGCGGGGAGACCCAGTACTTC
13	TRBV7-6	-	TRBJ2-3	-	CASSLQGTDTQYF	TGTGCCAGCAGCTTACAGGGCACAGATACGCAGTATTTT
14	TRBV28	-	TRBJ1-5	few	CASSLDRPSGAQHF	TGTGCCAGCAGTTTAGACAGGCCCTCGGGGGCCCAGCATTTT
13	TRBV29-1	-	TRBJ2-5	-	CSVELKGAETQYF	TGCAGCGTTGAGCTAAAAGGGGCTGAGACCCAGTACTTC
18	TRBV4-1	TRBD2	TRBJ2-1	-	CASSQVDLGLAGGDEQFF	TGCGCCAGCAGCCAGGTAGACCTGGGACTAGCGGGAGGCGATGAGCAGTTCTTC
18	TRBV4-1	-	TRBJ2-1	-	CASSQDRVLVRVGNEQFF	TGCGCCAGCAGCCAAGATAGGGTACTTGTTCGAGTAGGCAATGAGCAGTTCTTC
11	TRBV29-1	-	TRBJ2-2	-	CSVSHTGELFF	TGCAGCGTATCCCACACCGGGGAGCTGTTTTTT
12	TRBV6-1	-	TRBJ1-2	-	CASRGINYGYTF	TGTGCCAGCAGGGGGATCAACTATGGCTACACCTTC
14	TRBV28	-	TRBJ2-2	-	CAISRRRDTGELFF	TGTGCCATATCTAGACGGCGGGACACCGGGGAGCTGTTTTTT
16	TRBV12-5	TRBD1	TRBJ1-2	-	CASGLEGGGEDYGYTF	TGTGCTAGTGGTTTGGAGGGAGGGGGCGAGGACTATGGCTACACCTTC
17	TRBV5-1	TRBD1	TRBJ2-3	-	CASSSMAGTGGADTQYF	TGCGCCAGCAGCTCAATGGCCGGGACAGGGGGCGCAGATACGCAGTATTTT
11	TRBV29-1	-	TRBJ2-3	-	CSVGRGKTQYF	TGCAGCGTTGGGAGGGGGAAAACGCAGTATTTT
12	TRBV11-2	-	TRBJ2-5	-	CASSTYLETQYF	TGTGCCAGCAGCACTTACTTGGAGACCCAGTACTTC
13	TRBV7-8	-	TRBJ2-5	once	CASTLLGSETQYF	TGTGCCAGCACCTTATTGGGGTCAGAGACCCAGTACTTC
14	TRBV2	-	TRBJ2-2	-	CASSVRVGIGELFF	TGTGCCAGCAGTGTAAGGGTGGGGATCGGGGAGCTGTTTTTT
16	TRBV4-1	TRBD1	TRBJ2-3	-	CASSPLTGGLLDTQYF	TGCGCCAGCAGCCCGTTGACAGGGGGGTTATTGGATACGCAGTATTTT
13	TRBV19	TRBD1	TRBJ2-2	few	CATQTGGFGELFF	TGTGCCACACAGACAGGGGGCTTCGGGGAGCTGTTTTTT
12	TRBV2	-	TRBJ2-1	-	CASRLFGDEQFF	TGTGCCAGCAGGTTGTTTGGCGATGAGCAGTTCTTC
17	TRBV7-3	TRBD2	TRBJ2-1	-	CASSPTGLAGGGNEQFF	TGTGCCAGCAGCCCCACGGGACTAGCGGGAGGAGGGAATGAGCAGTTCTTC
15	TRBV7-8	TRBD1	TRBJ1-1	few	CASRDSGQGDTEAFF	TGTGCCAGCAGGGACTCCGGACAGGGCGACACTGAAGCTTTCTTT
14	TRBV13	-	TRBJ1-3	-	CASSFGGPGNTIYF	TGTGCCAGCAGCTTCGGGGGTCCGGGAAACACCATATATTTT
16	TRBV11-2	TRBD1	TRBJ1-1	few	CASSPGSRGSNTEAFF	TGTGCCAGCAGCCCCGGGTCCAGGGGGTCGAACACTGAAGCTTTCTTT
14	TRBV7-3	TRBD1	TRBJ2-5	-	CASSAGRQGFTQYF	TGTGCCAGCAGCGCGGGCCGACAGGGATTCACCCAGTACTTC
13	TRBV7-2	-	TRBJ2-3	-	CASSLDNTDTQYF	TGTGCCAGCAGCTTAGACAACACAGATACGCAGTATTTT
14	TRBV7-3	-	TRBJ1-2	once	CASSLDWEHGGYTF	TGTGCCAGCAGCTTAGATTGGGAACACGGGGGCTACACCTTC
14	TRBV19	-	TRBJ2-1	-	CASSSGGGYNEQFF	TGTGCCAGTAGTTCAGGGGGAGGTTACAATGAGCAGTTCTTC
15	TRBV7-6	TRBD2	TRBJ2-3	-	CASSLGPGGADTQYF	TGTGCCAGCAGCTTAGGTCCGGGAGGGGCAGATACGCAGTATTTT
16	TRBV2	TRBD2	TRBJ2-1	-	CASSGLSGSSYNEQFF	TGTGCCAGCAGTGGTCTTAGCGGGAGCTCCTACAATGAGCAGTTCTTC
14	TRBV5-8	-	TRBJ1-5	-	CASSGRSYNQPQHF	TGTGCCAGCAGTGGCAGAAGTTATAATCAGCCCCAGCATTTT
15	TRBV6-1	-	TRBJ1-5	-	CASSGHGVSNQPQHF	TGTGCCAGCAGTGGGCATGGGGTTAGCAATCAGCCCCAGCATTTT
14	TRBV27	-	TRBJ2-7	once	CASRQTGRRYEQYF	TGTGCCAGCAGACAGACAGGAAGGCGGTACGAGCAGTACTTC
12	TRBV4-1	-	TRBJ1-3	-	CASSLQGNTIYF	TGCGCCAGCAGCCTTCAGGGAAACACCATATATTTT
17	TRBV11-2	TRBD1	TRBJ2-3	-	CASSLDGGTGGADTQYF	TGTGCCAGCAGCTTGGACGGCGGGACAGGGGGCGCAGATACGCAGTATTTT
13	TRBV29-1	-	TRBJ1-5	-	CSVELGPGQPQHF	TGCAGCGTTGAATTAGGGCCGGGGCAGCCCCAGCATTTT
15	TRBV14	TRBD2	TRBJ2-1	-	CASSQDVLAGSEQFF	TGTGCCAGCAGCCAAGACGTACTAGCGGGATCTGAGCAGTTCTTC
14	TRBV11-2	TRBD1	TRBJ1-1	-	CASSPNRGLTEAFF	TGTGCCAGCAGCCCTAACAGGGGGCTCACTGAAGCTTTCTTT
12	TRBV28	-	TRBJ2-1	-	CASTPGNSGQFF	TGTGCCAGCACCCCGGGAAACAGCGGACAGTTCTTC
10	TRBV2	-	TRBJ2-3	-	CASSDVTQYF	TGTGCCAGCAGTGATGTTACGCAGTATTTT
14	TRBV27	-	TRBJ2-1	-	CASSFSGLYNEQFF	TGTGCCAGCAGTTTTTCGGGACTCTACAATGAGCAGTTCTTC
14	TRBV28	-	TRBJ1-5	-	CASSPGQSNQPQHF	TGTGCCAGCAGCCCAGGACAGTCTAATCAGCCCCAGCATTTT
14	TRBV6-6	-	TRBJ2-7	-	CASSYEQGVYEQYF	TGTGCCAGCAGTTATGAACAGGGCGTCTACGAGCAGTACTTC
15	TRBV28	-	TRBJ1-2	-	CASSSRVGGYYGYTF	TGTGCCAGCAGTTCCAGGGTTGGGGGCTACTATGGCTACACCTTC